Presented here are 27 T cell receptor beta chains from one specimen sequenced in a study of blood T cell repertoires in COVID-19. Clones were sequenced by immunoSEQ multiplex PCR, and TCRdb holds only the in-frame ones, with some missing. The data show about 200,000 clones, roughly 90% seen once. Sequencing used PBMCs or T cells enriched from blood (not recorded which). The receptors shown here come from a woman between 18 and 29 years old who had recovered from COVID-19.

The rearrangement uses TRBV27 and TRBJ2-7; 10 bases agree with TRBD1. This CDR3 contains 13 residues. Germline lookup yields CDR1 MNHEY and CDR2 SMNVEV (reference sequence). V shed 6 bases and J 7 bases; nucleotides not matched to a gene: 6. In DNA form, the CDR3 reads TGTGCCAGCAGCTTCGACAGGGGGCGGGAGCAGTACTTC. Its protein product is CASSFDRGREQYF.

This clone was found once. The J gene is TRBJ2-3, the V gene TRBV24-1; perhaps TRBD2 as D (6 bases). V lost 2 bases and J lost 4, with 30 bases in between. CDR1 KGHDR and CDR2 SFDVKD come from the germline V gene. The CDR3 length is 21 residues. This chain's CDR3 is CATSDSRAKWDSGGRPDTQYF. In DNA, the CDR3 is TGTGCCACCAGTGATTCCAGGGCTAAATGGGACTCCGGAGGGAGGCCAGATACGCAGTATTTT.

The rearrangement uses TRBV10-3 and TRBJ1-2; D call uncertain. Germline CDR1 ENHRY, CDR2 SYGVKD. The CDR3 runs to 13 residues. The ends were cut back, 8 bases at V and 3 bases at J, with 13 bases in the middle. The CDR3 loop reads CAILRESDYGYTF. CDR3 DNA: TGTGCCATCTTACGGGAATCGGACTATGGCTACACCTTC.

DNA of the CDR3: TGCGCCAGCCGACCGCTCGAGGACAGGGTATTATACGAGCAGTACTTC. The encoded protein is CASRPLEDRVLYEQYF. The J gene is TRBJ2-7, the V gene TRBV23-1; 8 bases are shared with TRBD1. TRBV23-1 is treated as an ORF (open reading frame) with a function not yet certain. The CDR3 is 16 amino acids. J lost 4 bases, V lost 8 bases, and 16 bases had no gene match.

The chain combines TRBV5-5 with TRBJ2-3; 9 bases agree with TRBD1. CDR1 SGHKS and CDR2 YYEKEE come from the germline V gene (reference sequence). The trim removed 6 bases at V and 3 bases at J, leaving 2 bases unmatched. This CDR3 has 13 amino acids. The CDR3 region has the DNA TGTGCCAGCACGGGACAGGGTACAGATACGCAGTATTTT. Protein product: CASTGQGTDTQYF.

This clone has a single count. CDR3 bases: TGTGCCAGCAGCCTGACAGGGAACACTGAAGCTTTCTTT. This codes for CASSLTGNTEAFF. J is TRBJ1-1 and V is TRBV27, with a tentative D call TRBD1 (6 bases). V was pared by 6 bases and J by 1 base, with 9 bases between. CDR3 length: 13 amino acids. Per germline, CDR1 MNHEY and CDR2 SMNVEV (reference sequence).

The genes are TRBV11-2 and TRBJ2-2, with 8 nucleotides matching TRBD2. CDR3 length: 16 amino acids. Germline-derived CDR1 and CDR2 are SGHAT and FQNNGV. The ends lost 5 bases at V and 4 bases at J; junction bases unmatched: 9. DNA of the CDR3: TGTGCCAGCAGCGCACGGGGGGGCCGCGTCACCGGGGAGCTGTTTTTT. It is translated as CASSARGGRVTGELFF.

This clone turned up a few times. The chain recombines TRBV15 with TRBJ1-2, with D maybe TRBD1 (6 bases). This CDR3 spans 17 amino acids. Trimming took 1 base from V and 5 from J, leaving 20 bases between them. CDR1 is LNHNV, CDR2 YYDKDF, per germline (reference sequence). CDR3 sequence: CATSRAPGQPRSYGYTF. In DNA, the CDR3 is TGTGCCACCAGCAGAGCCCCTGGACAGCCAAGAAGTTATGGCTACACCTTC.

The chain combines TRBV5-4 with TRBJ1-2; D remains ambiguous. The V gene's germline CDR1 is SGHNT and CDR2 YYREEE (reference sequence). V gave up 4 bases and J gave up 0 bases, with 4 bases separating them. CDR3 size: 12 residues. CDR3 residues: CASSPSNYGYTF. The CDR3 coding sequence is TGTGCCAGCAGCCCTTCTAACTATGGCTACACCTTC.

The J gene is TRBJ1-2, the V gene TRBV30; perhaps TRBD1 as D (5 bases). The CDR3 totals 14 residues. Trimming removed 0 bases at V and 7 bases at J, with 15 bases between. The V gene's germline CDR1 is GTSNPN and CDR2 SVGIG (reference sequence). The CDR3 loop is CAWSVWKQGGGYTF. The CDR3 nucleotides are TGTGCCTGGAGTGTCTGGAAGCAGGGCGGTGGCTACACCTTC.

The chain has TRBV5-4 and TRBJ1-1, with 7 bases identical to TRBD1. The CDR3 covers 14 residues. The junction had 3 bases not matched to a gene; V was cut back by 3 bases and J by 1 base. Looked up from germline, CDR1 is SGHNT and CDR2 is YYREEE (reference sequence). The CDR3 DNA reads TGTGCCAGCAGCTGGAGGGACAGGAACACTGAAGCTTTCTTT. Residues: CASSWRDRNTEAFF.

The chain couples TRBV7-9 to TRBJ2-5; TRBD2 aligns across 9 bases. V lost 5 bases, J lost 2 bases, and 15 bases stayed unmatched. CDR3 size: 18 residues. Germline CDR1 and CDR2: SEHNR and FQNEAQ (reference sequence). CDR3 sequence: CASSRAPGGLAGQETQYF. The CDR3 DNA sequence: TGTGCCAGCAGCCGGGCCCCGGGCGGGCTAGCGGGACAAGAGACCCAGTACTTC.

The rearrangement uses TRBV2 and TRBJ1-6; 7 nucleotides match TRBD1. The CDR3 has 11 amino acids. Trimming removed 7 bases from V and 14 bases from J; junction bases left unmatched: 5. Looked up from germline, CDR1 is SNHLY and CDR2 is FYNNEI. The CDR3 loop is CASTTGTALHF. CDR3 in DNA: TGTGCCAGCACAACCGGGACAGCCCTCCACTTT.

The genes are TRBV29-1 and TRBJ1-1; maybe TRBD1 (5 bases). V lost 7 bases and J lost 5, with 8 bases in between. The germline CDR1 and CDR2 sequences are SQVTM and ANQGSEA. The CDR3 is made up of 10 amino acids. CDR3 amino acids: CSGDSTEAFF. As DNA, the CDR3 is TGCAGCGGGGACTCAACTGAAGCTTTCTTT.

This clone is a singleton in its sample. The chain employs TRBV19 and TRBJ2-7; TRBD2 is a possible D gene (5 bases). The CDR3 totals 13 residues. Per germline, CDR1 LNHDA and CDR2 SQIVND (reference sequence). Trimming cost V 11 bases and J 7 bases, with 21 bases left between them. The CDR3 DNA is TGTGCCTCATCCGCCAGTTTACGGAGGGAGCAGTACTTC. This sequence encodes CASSASLRREQYF.

The chain has TRBV24-1 and TRBJ2-3; 13 bases agree with TRBD2. Germline V gives CDR1 KGHDR, CDR2 SFDVKD. V dropped 6 bases and J dropped 1; count of bases not matched to a gene: 3. The CDR3 consists of 16 residues. CDR3 protein: CATSWTSGGGTDTQYF. CDR3 in DNA: TGTGCCACCAGTTGGACTAGCGGGGGTGGCACAGATACGCAGTATTTT.

The V and J genes are TRBV5-1 and TRBJ1-2, with D maybe TRBD1 (6 bases). Germline V gene sequence: CDR1 SGHRS, CDR2 YFSETQ. The CDR3 contains 17 residues. Trimming took off 2 bases at V and 0 bases at J, with 17 bases between the two ends. CDR3 coding DNA: TGCGCCAGCAGCTTAAACAGGGTTGGAGTATCTAACTATGGCTACACCTTC. Its translation: CASSLNRVGVSNYGYTF.

This clone was seen more than once but under ten times. J is TRBJ2-7 and V is TRBV11-2; 9 bases agree with TRBD1. Unmatched junction bases numbered 7, after V lost 1 base and J lost 3 bases. The length of the CDR3 is 16 residues. The germline V gene has CDR1 SGHAT and CDR2 FQNNGV. This CDR3 is CASSLVVRDRVYEQYF. In nucleotides, the CDR3 is TGTGCCAGCAGCTTAGTTGTTCGGGACAGGGTCTACGAGCAGTACTTC.

This clone was observed once. CDR3 amino acids: CASSIPGTGGTEAFF. The CDR3 nucleotides are TGTGCCAGCAGTATCCCCGGGACAGGGGGCACTGAAGCTTTCTTT. The rearrangement links TRBV28 to TRBJ1-1, with 11 nucleotides matching TRBD1. The V gene end was trimmed by 5 bases and the J gene end by 4 bases; junction bases not matched to a gene: 6. From germline, CDR1 is MDHEN and CDR2 SYDVKM. The CDR3 length is 15 residues.

This clone has a handful of counts. This chain uses TRBV30 with TRBJ1-2; D uncertain. Trimming stripped 0 bases from V and 8 bases from J, with 7 bases between. CDR3 length: 11 amino acids. Germline CDR1 and CDR2: GTSNPN and SVGIG (reference sequence). CDR3 DNA sequence: TGTGCCTGGAGTGTCCGGGTCGGCTACACCTTC. This gives the protein CAWSVRVGYTF.

This rearrangement joins TRBV11-2 to TRBJ2-5; 10 bases agree with TRBD2. The V segment lost 1 base and the J segment 5 bases; nucleotides outside the gene matches: 7. Germline CDR1 is SGHAT and CDR2 is FQNNGV. The CDR3 length is 16 residues. The CDR3 protein is CASSLVDSGGLETQYF. Written as DNA, the CDR3 is TGTGCCAGCAGCTTAGTAGATAGCGGGGGGCTGGAGACCCAGTACTTC.

This clone has only one observation. The chain carries TRBV30 and TRBJ1-2; D is unresolved. Between the trimmed V and J ends, which lost 0 bases and 6 bases, there was a span of 5 bases. CDR1 is GTSNPN, CDR2 SVGIG, per germline (reference sequence). The CDR3 has 11 amino acids. CDR3 sequence (DNA): TGTGCCTGGAGTGTACTGGATGGCTACACCTTC. It encodes CAWSVLDGYTF.

The count of this clone is one. This chain uses TRBV21-1 with TRBJ1-1. TRBV21-1 counts as a pseudogene. The CDR3 consists of 15 residues. Here the CDR3 reads CASSRTVGGYTEAFF. The CDR3, as DNA: TGTGCCAGCAGCAGGACAGTGGGGGGGTACACTGAAGCTTTCTTT.

In the case of this clone: This CDR3 is also generated by other DNA sequences in the sample. The V and J genes are TRBV3-1 (or the pseudogene TRBV3-2) and TRBJ2-2; 7 positions match TRBD2. Germline loops: CDR1 LGHDT, CDR2 YNNKEL (reference sequence). V gave up 1 base and J gave up 1 base; unmatched junction bases: 0. The CDR3 has 15 residues. CDR3 loop: CASSQGGGNTGELFF. CDR3 nucleotide sequence: TGTGCCAGCAGCCAAGGCGGGGGGAACACCGGGGAGCTGTTTTTT.

This clone has more than one count but fewer than ten. The rearrangement uses TRBV5-1 and TRBJ1-4; D uncertain. Trimming shortened V by 3 bases and J by 5 bases, and 14 bases separated the two germline ends. The CDR3 runs 15 residues. Germline CDR1 and CDR2: SGHRS and YFSETQ. CDR3 sequence (DNA): TGCGCCAGCAGCTCTCGCGGGGAAACGAATGAAAAACTGTTTTTT. It translates to CASSSRGETNEKLFF.

The chain employs TRBV14 and TRBJ1-5, with D possibly matching TRBD1 (5 bases). Trimming took off 0 bases at V and 1 base at J, with 13 bases between the two ends. Per germline, CDR1 SGHDN and CDR2 FVKESK. The CDR3 runs to 17 residues. In nucleotides, the CDR3 is TGTGCCAGCAGCCAAGATCGGTGGCAGGGCAGCAATCAGCCCCAGCATTTT. This encodes CASSQDRWQGSNQPQHF.

V and J are TRBV29-1 and TRBJ2-1, with 9 bases matching TRBD1. The CDR3 is 20 residues long. Per germline, CDR1 SQVTM and CDR2 ANQGSEA. The V and J ends lost 4 bases and 0 bases, in that order; junction bases with no gene match: 19. The CDR3 spells CSVARPGQGLTVSSYNEQFF. The CDR3, as DNA: TGCAGCGTTGCAAGGCCGGGACAGGGCTTAACCGTGAGCTCCTACAATGAGCAGTTCTTC.